The TCR beta chain under discussion was sequenced for a study of blood T cell repertoires in COVID-19. For the study at large: Specimens from acute and convalescent COVID-19 originated in the United States, Italy and Spain.

This clone was recorded once. Germline CDR1 and CDR2: MNHEY and SVGEGT. CDR3 size: 19 residues. With 2 bases clipped from V and 0 bases from J, the junction kept 12 bases outside the gene matches. Some clones are missing from TCRdb's copy, which holds only in-frame ones; the method was immunoSEQ multiplex PCR. The sample contains roughly 74,000 clones, roughly 88% of which appear only once. The V and J genes are TRBV6-2 or TRBV6-3 and TRBJ2-3, with 9 bases identical to TRBD2. The sample comprised peripheral blood. This TCR derives from an elderly woman with active or convalescent COVID-19. The CDR3 DNA sequence: TGTGCCAGCAGTTACCCGGTCCCCGCTAGCGGGGCTAGCACAGATACGCAGTATTTT. This sequence encodes CASSYPVPASGASTDTQYF.